Included here is one T cell receptor beta chain sequence, with context. The sample originates from a study of OX40 agonist ivuxolimab in advanced cancers. In the study overall: Patient treatment consisted of intravenous ivuxolimab administration every 2 weeks at 0.01 to 10 mg/kg.

Germline CDR1 reads SGHVS; CDR2 reads FNYEAQ. The V and J ends lost 2 bases and 2 bases respectively, with 7 bases between them. The CDR3 runs to 14 residues. Clones were sequenced by immunoSEQ multiplex PCR, and TCRdb holds only the in-frame ones, with some missing. The data show some 59,000 clones, roughly 87% seen once. This clonotype originated in an adult with an advanced solid tumor such as melanoma, head and neck, liver or kidney cancer. The chain couples TRBV7-6 to TRBJ2-1; tentative D call: TRBD2 (5 bases). The material sequenced was CD4+ or CD8+ T cells sorted from blood, taken in a trial of the OX40 agonist ivuxolimab. The CDR3 DNA reads as TGTGCCAGCAGCTTAAACGGGGCCTACAATGAGCAGTTCTTC. Its translation is CASSLNGAYNEQFF.